A selection of T cell receptor beta chains follows, all from one sample in a study of T cell responses to AZD1222 COVID-19 vaccine. Clones were sequenced by immunoSEQ multiplex PCR, and TCRdb holds only the in-frame ones, with some missing. This sample has more than 85,000 clones; 70% to 90% occur once, and the top ten carry approximately 15%. Here the sequenced sample was peripheral blood, taken 28 days after the second AZD1222 dose. The receptor source for this set is an adult who received the AZD1222 COVID-19 vaccine. Each CDR3 is given with its conserved first and last residue. The order of the fields is CDR3 protein, J gene, D gene, V gene. The D gene is left open where the match is weak.

CASSAEGLYGYTF TRBJ1-2 - TRBV2
CASTEPPGQEYGYTF TRBJ1-2 TRBD1 TRBV7-9
CASSWSVSGNTIYF TRBJ1-3 - TRBV6-2/TRBV6-3
CASSTEGRANYGYTF TRBJ1-2 - TRBV6-5
CASSFRLAGTDTQYF TRBJ2-3 TRBD2 TRBV7-8
CASSPTALNTEAFF TRBJ1-1 - TRBV18
CASSYQMNTEAFF TRBJ1-1 - TRBV12-3/TRBV12-4
CASSLLSGIGYTF TRBJ1-2 - TRBV12-3/TRBV12-4
CASSPTGRSGNTIYF TRBJ1-3 TRBD1 TRBV11-3
CASTPSGGNYGYTF TRBJ1-2 - TRBV11-2
CASSSESTDTQYF TRBJ2-3 - TRBV5-6
CASSLLQSTDTQYF TRBJ2-3 - TRBV11-3
CASSPLRTDTQYF TRBJ2-3 - TRBV18
CASSSSSGNTIYF TRBJ1-3 - TRBV2
CASSHRLAADTDTQYF TRBJ2-3 TRBD2 TRBV4-1
CASSLGTGGASDSPLHF TRBJ1-6 TRBD1 TRBV5-6
CASSLRVGGSPLHF TRBJ1-6 - TRBV13
CASSLEAGGPHEQFF TRBJ2-1 TRBD2 TRBV5-1
CASSKEGAVWDTQYF TRBJ2-3 - TRBV6-6
CASQQRERAEKLFF TRBJ1-4 - TRBV5-5
CASSLDLAGETQYF TRBJ2-5 - TRBV11-2
CASSSAGQSSGNTIYF TRBJ1-3 - TRBV5-1
CASSRGGRSSYNSPLHF TRBJ1-6 TRBD1 TRBV27
CASSKQGTNQPQHF TRBJ1-5 - TRBV2
CASSLPRTANTEAFF TRBJ1-1 - TRBV5-4
CASSIQVDSGNTIYF TRBJ1-3 - TRBV19
CASSLDRTEAFF TRBJ1-1 TRBD1 TRBV18
CAWARGQNNEKLFF TRBJ1-4 TRBD1 TRBV30
CASRDSNNQPQHF TRBJ1-5 - TRBV2
CASYDRANTEAFF TRBJ1-1 TRBD1 TRBV19
CAWSGLDGYNEQFF TRBJ2-1 - TRBV30
CAWSYVTGGVKLFF TRBJ1-4 TRBD1 TRBV30
CASSPGQGKVGYTF TRBJ1-2 TRBD1 TRBV5-1
CASSYRGGTGELFF TRBJ2-2 - TRBV6-2/TRBV6-3
CASSLGDGELFF TRBJ2-2 - TRBV11-3
CASSLRGGQGGEQYF TRBJ2-7 - TRBV7-2
CASSPSGTNYEQYF TRBJ2-7 - TRBV7-2
CASSQGWTENTEAFF TRBJ1-1 - TRBV4-2
CASSHPGDRAYEQYF TRBJ2-7 - TRBV19
CASSKGSSETQYF TRBJ2-5 - TRBV19
CASSLGIRANSPLHF TRBJ1-6 - TRBV13
CASGSGFGTEAFF TRBJ1-1 - TRBV12-5
CSASDSRGLAGGVYNEQFF TRBJ2-1 TRBD2 TRBV20-1
CASSLGAGGPYEQYF TRBJ2-7 TRBD2 TRBV7-2
CASSQVLWRGGPYNEQFF TRBJ2-1 TRBD2 TRBV3-1/TRBV3-2
CASSEGRLDTKKLFF TRBJ1-4 - TRBV9
CASNRGYNTEAFF TRBJ1-1 - TRBV6-5
CLTSRGSYEQYF TRBJ2-7 - TRBV28
CASSSGRTGEETQYF TRBJ2-5 TRBD1 TRBV5-8
CASSPAGQSIVNSNQPQHF TRBJ1-5 - TRBV18
CASSNRGQGAYGYTF TRBJ1-2 TRBD1 TRBV6-5
CASSQQGNTEAFF TRBJ1-1 - TRBV6-4
CASSRHPLIAGGFHTQYF TRBJ2-3 TRBD2 TRBV6-6
CASSSRSGGYTF TRBJ1-2 - TRBV19
CASSETATIYF TRBJ1-3 - TRBV7-6